This entry is about one T cell receptor (beta chain). Using immunoSEQ multiplex PCR, the repertoire was profiled, and TCRdb retains in-frame clones only, with some absent. There are more than 300,000 clones in the sample; more than 75% occur only once, and under 2% lies in the top ten. This entry is derived from a study of blood T cell repertoires in COVID-19. V lost 7 bases, J lost 4 bases, and 19 bases lay in between. CDR1 LNHDA and CDR2 SQIVND come from the germline V gene (reference sequence). The CDR3 length is 15 residues. The receptor comes from a woman in her fifties or sixties with acute or convalescent COVID-19. The sequenced sample was peripheral blood. The J gene is TRBJ1-2, the V gene TRBV19, with a tentative D call TRBD1 (5 bases). CDR3 in DNA: TGTGCCAGTACTTTTTCGCAGGGTCGGATCTATGGCTACACCTTC. It encodes CASTFSQGRIYGYTF.